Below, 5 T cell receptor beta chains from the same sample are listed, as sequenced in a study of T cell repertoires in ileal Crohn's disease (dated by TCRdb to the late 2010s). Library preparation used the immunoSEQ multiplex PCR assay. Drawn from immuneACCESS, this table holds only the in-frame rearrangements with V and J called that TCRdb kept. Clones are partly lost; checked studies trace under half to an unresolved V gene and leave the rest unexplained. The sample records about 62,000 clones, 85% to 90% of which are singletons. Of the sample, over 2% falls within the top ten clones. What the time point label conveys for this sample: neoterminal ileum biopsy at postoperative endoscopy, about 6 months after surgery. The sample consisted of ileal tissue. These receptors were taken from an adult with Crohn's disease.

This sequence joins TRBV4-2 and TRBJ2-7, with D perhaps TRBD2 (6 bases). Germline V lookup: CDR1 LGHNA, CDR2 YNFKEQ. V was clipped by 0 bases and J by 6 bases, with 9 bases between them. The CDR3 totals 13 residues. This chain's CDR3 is CASSQDGGSEQYF. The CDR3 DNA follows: TGTGCCAGCAGCCAAGATGGGGGGTCCGAGCAGTACTTC.

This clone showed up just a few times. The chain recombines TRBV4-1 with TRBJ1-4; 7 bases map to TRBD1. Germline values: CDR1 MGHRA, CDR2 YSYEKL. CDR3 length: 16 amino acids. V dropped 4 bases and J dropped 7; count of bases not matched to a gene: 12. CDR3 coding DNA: TGCGCCAGCAGCCCAAAACTGACAGGGAGAGGTGAAAAACTGTTTTTT. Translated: CASSPKLTGRGEKLFF.

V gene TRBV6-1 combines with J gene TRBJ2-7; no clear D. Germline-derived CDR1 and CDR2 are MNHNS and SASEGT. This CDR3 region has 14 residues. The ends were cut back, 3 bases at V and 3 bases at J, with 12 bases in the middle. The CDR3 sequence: CASSERRLYYEQYV. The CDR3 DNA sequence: TGTGCCAGCAGTGAGAGGAGACTCTACTACGAGCAGTACGTC.

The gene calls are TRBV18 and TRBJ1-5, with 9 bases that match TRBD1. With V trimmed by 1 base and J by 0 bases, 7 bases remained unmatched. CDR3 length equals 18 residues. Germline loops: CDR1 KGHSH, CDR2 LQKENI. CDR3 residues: CASSPLQGQGYSNQPQHF. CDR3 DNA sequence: TGTGCCAGCTCACCACTGCAGGGACAGGGCTATAGCAATCAGCCCCAGCATTTT.

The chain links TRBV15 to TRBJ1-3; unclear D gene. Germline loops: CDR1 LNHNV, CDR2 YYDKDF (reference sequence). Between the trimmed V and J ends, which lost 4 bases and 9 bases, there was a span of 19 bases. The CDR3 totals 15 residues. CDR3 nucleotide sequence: TGTGCCACCAGCAACCTATCCGCTTTTGCGGGCACCATATATTTT. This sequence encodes CATSNLSAFAGTIYF. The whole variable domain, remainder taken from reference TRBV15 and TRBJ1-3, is DAMVIQNPRYQVTQFGKPVTLSCSQTLNHNVMYWYQQKSSQAPKLLFHYYDKDFNNEADTPDNFQSRRPNTSFCFLDIRSPGLGDTAMYLCATSNLSAFAGTIYFGEGSWLTVV.